This passage covers 30 T cell receptor beta chains from one sample sequenced in a study of T cell repertoires in cytomegalovirus infection. MiXCR was run by TCRdb on the reads, yielding one entry per CDR3 protein. Of approximately 100,000 distinct CDR3 sequences in the sample, under 45% were seen once. The antigens for these receptors are not known. The specimen comprised CD8+ T cells from cultured PBMCs, sampled from culture after CMV antigen stimulation. The receptor set was obtained from a human donor in good health (CMV status not recorded). Some clones in this sample may be carry-over from other donors' samples.

The chain links TRBV27 to TRBJ2-1; 8 nucleotides line up with TRBD2. This CDR3 region has 13 residues. The trim removed 9 bases at V and 5 bases at J, leaving 6 bases unmatched. Germline CDR1 is MNHEY and CDR2 is SMNVEV (reference sequence). For the CDR3, the DNA is TGTGCCAGTACGGGGGGGCCTCACAATGAGCAGTTCTTC. Translated: CASTGGPHNEQFF.

In this sample, this clonotype turned up a few times. The chain joins TRBV4-1 to TRBJ2-3, with a weak D call TRBD2 (6 bases). The CDR3 runs 17 residues. Germline loops: CDR1 MGHRA, CDR2 YSYEKL. V lost 6 bases to trimming and J lost 2 bases, with 21 bases between them. Here the CDR3 DNA reads TGCGCCAGCAGGAGGGTAAGCGGGTTCTCCCTCACAGATACGCAGTATTTT. Protein sequence: CASRRVSGFSLTDTQYF.

For the CDR3, the DNA is TGTGCCAGCAGACAGGGTTGGAATCAGCCCCAGCATTTT. Translating it yields CASRQGWNQPQHF. This chain links TRBV27 with TRBJ1-5, with D possibly matching TRBD1 (6 bases). CDR1 is MNHEY and CDR2 is SMNVEV in the germline V gene (reference sequence). Trimming cost V 6 bases and J 4 bases, with 10 bases left between them. The CDR3 loop spans 13 amino acids.

There are a few counts of this clonotype. The chain is built from TRBV19 and TRBJ2-7; 10 nucleotides line up with TRBD1. V dropped 1 base and J dropped 3; count of bases not matched to a gene: 3. Per germline, CDR1 LNHDA and CDR2 SQIVND (reference sequence). The CDR3 has 15 residues. As DNA, the CDR3 is TGTGCCAGTAGTATAGCGACAGGGGGCAACTACGAGCAGTACTTC. This translates into CASSIATGGNYEQYF.

The J gene is TRBJ2-7, the V gene TRBV4-1, with D unclear. This CDR3 spans 13 amino acids. Germline loops: CDR1 MGHRA, CDR2 YSYEKL. V was clipped by 3 bases and J by 3 bases, with 9 bases between them. CDR3 region: CASSQGPSYEQYF. CDR3 in DNA: TGCGCCAGCAGCCAGGGTCCGAGCTACGAGCAGTACTTC.

The sample holds a few counts of this clonotype. The chain combines TRBV6-6 with TRBJ1-1, with 7 bases matching TRBD1. Trimming took 5 bases from V and 6 from J; bases not matched to a gene: 9. Germline CDR1 is MNHNY and CDR2 is SVGAGI (reference sequence). The CDR3 loop spans 14 amino acids. The CDR3 spells CASSGTDRDPEAFF. The CDR3 DNA follows: TGTGCCAGCAGTGGAACCGACAGGGACCCTGAAGCTTTCTTT.

A few counts support this clonotype. This rearrangement joins TRBV27 to TRBJ2-3; D is possibly TRBD2 (7 bases). V lost 6 bases, J lost 3 bases, and 16 bases lay in between. Germline loops: CDR1 MNHEY, CDR2 SMNVEV (reference sequence). This CDR3 has 15 amino acids. The CDR3 here is CASRDGGPVTDTQYF. In DNA form, the CDR3 reads TGTGCCAGCAGGGACGGGGGGCCCGTGACAGATACGCAGTATTTT.

This clonotype has more than one count but fewer than ten. V is TRBV5-1 and J is TRBJ1-1; D may be TRBD1 (5 bases). The CDR3 loop spans 12 amino acids. Trimming pared 7 bases from V and 11 bases from J, leaving 18 bases between. CDR1 is SGHRS, CDR2 YFSETQ, per germline. This CDR3 is CASAVSGSSAFF. The DNA for the CDR3 is TGCGCCAGCGCAGTGTCAGGGTCATCGGCTTTCTTT.

This clonotype was detected only a few times. This chain connects TRBV7-3 to TRBJ1-1, with D hard to call. Trimming shortened V by 1 base and J by 0 bases, and 12 bases separated the two germline ends. Germline V gene data show CDR1 as SGHTA and CDR2 as FQGTGA. The CDR3 is made up of 16 amino acids. The CDR3 sequence is CASSLRSAVMNTEAFF. In nucleotides, the CDR3 is TGTGCCAGCAGCTTAAGGTCCGCAGTTATGAACACTGAAGCTTTCTTT.

This clonotype was counted between two and nine times. The J gene is TRBJ1-1, the V gene TRBV7-6; no clear D. The V end lost 9 bases, the J end lost 2 bases, and 10 bases lay between the germline ends. CDR3 size: 12 residues. Germline V gene sequence: CDR1 SGHVS, CDR2 FNYEAQ. In DNA form, the CDR3 reads TGTGCCAGTTTAGGGCACAACACTGAAGCTTTCTTT. Encoded protein: CASLGHNTEAFF.

The V call is TRBV11-2, the J call TRBJ1-6; D call uncertain. Trimming shortened V by 5 bases and J by 6 bases, and 11 bases separated the two germline ends. The CDR3 consists of 14 residues. CDR1 is SGHAT and CDR2 is FQNNGV in the germline V gene. The CDR3 protein is CASSDGLINSPLHF. As DNA, the CDR3 is TGTGCCAGCAGCGACGGACTGATTAATTCACCCCTCCACTTT.

CDR3 coding DNA: TGTGCCAGTACCACTAGCGGGGGGGATCCTTACAATGAGCAGTTCTTC. The encoded protein is CASTTSGGDPYNEQFF. The chain joins TRBV19 to TRBJ2-1; TRBD2 agrees at 13 bases. The CDR3 spans 16 residues. CDR1 is LNHDA and CDR2 is SQIVND in the germline V gene (reference sequence). Germline trimming cut 7 bases from V and 4 bases from J; bases unmatched to any gene: 7.

The V and J genes are TRBV7-8 and TRBJ2-7; possibly TRBD1 for D (6 bases). The CDR3 is made up of 15 amino acids. Germline V gene data show CDR1 as SGHVS and CDR2 as FQNEAQ. Between the trimmed V and J ends, which lost 3 bases and 1 base, there was a span of 13 bases. Here the CDR3 DNA reads TGTGCCAGCAGCTTGGCACAGGGCCCATCCTACGAGCAGTACTTC. This encodes CASSLAQGPSYEQYF.

This clonotype occurred a few times. The V and J genes are TRBV29-1 and TRBJ1-1; tentative D call: TRBD1 (6 bases). V was trimmed by 7 bases and J by 2 bases, leaving 14 bases between them. The CDR3 totals 13 residues. Germline CDR1 is SQVTM and CDR2 is ANQGSEA. CDR3 coding DNA: TGCAGCGCTGTTGGCAGGGGCAACACTGAAGCTTTCTTT. Its translation is CSAVGRGNTEAFF.

The chain employs TRBV2 and TRBJ2-3, with 7 positions matching TRBD1. This CDR3 contains 15 residues. From germline, CDR1 is SNHLY and CDR2 FYNNEI. Trimming cost V 4 bases and J 4 bases; bases outside gene matches: 8. CDR3 loop: CASSGTGDMSDTQYF. The CDR3 DNA follows: TGTGCCAGCAGTGGAACAGGGGACATGTCAGATACGCAGTATTTT.

The chain uses TRBV2 and TRBJ1-6; 8 bases align to TRBD1. From germline, CDR1 is SNHLY and CDR2 FYNNEI. V lost 7 bases and J lost 10; bases outside the gene matches: 6. The CDR3 loop spans 13 amino acids. The CDR3 coding sequence is TGTGCCAGCACCGAGGGGACAGGATCACCCCTCCACTTT. Protein: CASTEGTGSPLHF.

The V call is TRBV11-3, the J call TRBJ2-1; the D call may be TRBD1 or TRBD2 (5 bases each). Germline-derived CDR1 and CDR2 are SGHNT and YENEEA. Trimming removed 2 bases at V and 6 bases at J, with 8 bases between. This CDR3 is 13 amino acids long. CDR3 protein: CASSLRGVNEQFF. The CDR3 nucleotides are TGTGCCAGCAGCTTACGGGGCGTCAATGAGCAGTTCTTC.

J is TRBJ2-7 and V is TRBV12-3 or TRBV12-4; a weak D match, TRBD1 (5 bases). The CDR3 consists of 15 residues. With 1 base removed from V and 2 bases from J, the gap between germline ends came to 12 bases. In nucleotides, the CDR3 is TGTGCCAGCAGTTTAGGAGTCGGCAGGGCCTACGAGCAGTACTTC. Its translation is CASSLGVGRAYEQYF.

This clonotype was found a few times. The genes are TRBV5-1 and TRBJ2-2; weak D call: TRBD2 (6 bases). Per germline, CDR1 SGHRS and CDR2 YFSETQ. V was pared by 0 bases and J by 4 bases, with 13 bases between. The CDR3 consists of 16 residues. The CDR3 DNA reads TGCGCCAGCAGCTTGGAAGAGGGGACTGTCACCGGGGAGCTGTTTTTT. Translation: CASSLEEGTVTGELFF.

This rearrangement joins TRBV20-1 to TRBJ1-6, with D uncertain. Trimming shortened V by 1 base and J by 0 bases, and 10 bases separated the two germline ends. The CDR3 is 16 residues long. From germline, CDR1 is DFQATT and CDR2 SNEGSKA (reference sequence). CDR3 DNA: TGCAGTGCTAGAGCGCTGGGTTTCTCCTATAATTCACCCCTCCACTTT. Amino acids: CSARALGFSYNSPLHF.

V usage is TRBV7-4 and J usage is TRBJ2-2; D not certain. Germline V gives CDR1 SGHVT, CDR2 SQSDAQ. Deletions cut 3 bases from V and 7 bases from J, with 3 bases between. The CDR3 is 11 amino acids. The CDR3 DNA follows: TGTGCCAGCAGCTTTATCGGGGAGCTGTTTTTT. This gives the protein CASSFIGELFF.

V usage is TRBV30 and J usage is TRBJ2-3, with TRBD1 identical over 8 bases. The CDR3 runs to 17 residues. The germline V gene has CDR1 GTSNPN and CDR2 SVGIG (reference sequence). J gave up 2 bases and V 0 bases, and 10 bases lay outside the gene matches. CDR3 loop: CAWSVWTGTKHTDTQYF. CDR3 DNA sequence: TGTGCCTGGAGTGTGTGGACAGGGACCAAGCACACAGATACGCAGTATTTT.

CDR3 bases: TGTGCTAGTGGACACCCTTCCCGGGACCCCCTGGGGACAGATACGCAGTATTTT. It yields the protein CASGHPSRDPLGTDTQYF. The V and J genes are TRBV12-5 and TRBJ2-3; the D call may be TRBD1 or TRBD2 (5 bases each). This CDR3 spans 18 amino acids. Germline V gene data show CDR1 as LGHNT and CDR2 as FRNRAP. Trimming cost V 6 bases and J 3 bases, with 25 bases left between them.

This clonotype was seen a few times. The rearrangement uses TRBV27 and TRBJ2-3, with 16 bases lining up with TRBD2. Germline assignment: CDR1 MNHEY and CDR2 SMNVEV (reference sequence). This CDR3 has 20 residues. V shed 6 bases, J shed 1 base, and the junction held 13 bases outside the gene matches. In nucleotides, the CDR3 is TGTGCCAGCAGCCCTCCCCCCGGGACTAGCGGGGGGGCCGGCACAGATACGCAGTATTTT. It yields the protein CASSPPPGTSGGAGTDTQYF.

The J gene is TRBJ2-7, the V gene TRBV7-8; D gene ambiguous. Germline V CDR1 and CDR2: SGHVS, FQNEAQ. Trimming removed 6 bases at V and 1 base at J, with 7 bases between. This CDR3 comprises 12 residues. CDR3 sequence reads: CASRHASYEQYF. In nucleotides, the CDR3 is TGTGCCAGCAGGCACGCATCCTACGAGCAGTACTTC.

This clonotype was recorded many times. The CDR3 nucleotides are TGTGCCAGCAGCTGGCGGGGCGCGGTGAATGAAAAACTGTTTTTT. Translating gives CASSWRGAVNEKLFF. The chain uses TRBV13 and TRBJ1-4; maybe TRBD1 (5 bases). There are 15 residues in the CDR3. The germline V gene encodes CDR1 PRHDT and CDR2 FYEKMQ (reference sequence). V lost 4 bases to trimming and J lost 5 bases, with 14 bases between them.

This rearrangement joins TRBV27 to TRBJ2-7; D could derive from TRBD1 or TRBD2 (5 bases each). Trimming removed 7 bases from V and 6 bases from J, with 19 bases in between. The CDR3 is 14 residues long. Germline V gives CDR1 MNHEY, CDR2 SMNVEV (reference sequence). Here the CDR3 reads CASNPGTGPGEQYF. The CDR3 DNA follows: TGTGCCAGCAACCCAGGGACGGGTCCTGGCGAGCAGTACTTC.

This clonotype came up a few times. The genes are TRBV19 and TRBJ1-1; 7 bases line up with TRBD1. The length of the CDR3 is 15 residues. CDR1 is LNHDA and CDR2 is SQIVND in the germline V gene (reference sequence). V lost 5 bases to trimming and J lost 2 bases; unmatched junction nucleotides: 8. In nucleotides, the CDR3 is TGTGCCAGTAGTTGGACAGGCTCAGTCAACACTGAAGCTTTCTTT. It translates to CASSWTGSVNTEAFF.

This clonotype has a handful of counts. The J gene is TRBJ1-6, the V gene TRBV7-2; D is unclear. In germline, CDR1 is SGHTA, CDR2 FQGNSA. Trimming shortened V by 1 base and J by 9 bases, and 13 bases separated the two germline ends. CDR3 length equals 15 residues. The CDR3 loop reads CASSLVRTPISPLHF. In DNA, the CDR3 is TGTGCCAGCAGCTTAGTACGTACCCCTATTTCACCCCTCCACTTT.

The chain uses TRBV4-1 and TRBJ1-4; D uncertain. Germline V gives CDR1 MGHRA, CDR2 YSYEKL. V shed 0 bases and J shed 8 bases, with 13 bases lying between them. The CDR3 has 15 amino acids. Here the CDR3 DNA reads TGCGCCAGCAGCCAAGATTACGGGGATGGGGAAAAACTGTTTTTT. Residues: CASSQDYGDGEKLFF.